The clone carrying this T cell receptor (beta chain) was detected only a few times. The antigen is undetermined. Sequencing of TCRB used Survey level resolution. The method was immunoSEQ multiplex PCR; TCRdb's version includes in-frame clones alone and lacks a portion of them. In the table there are some 10,000 clones, about 83% of which are singletons. This entry is derived from a study of follicular helper T cells after annual influenza vaccination. Across the study: After each seasonal flu vaccination, blood came on days 0, 7 and 28.

The time point: 2014-2015 season, 7 days after vaccination. Subjects lived in the community and lacked influenza vaccine within the prior 6 months. Per germline, CDR1 SNHLY and CDR2 FYNNEI. CDR3 length: 13 residues. The ends were cut back, 3 bases at V and 7 bases at J, with 12 bases in the middle. General study findings and limits: Yearly vaccinations repeatedly recalled conserved clonotypes in ICOS+CD38+ cTfh.

This TCR came from an adult who received the influenza vaccine. The input for sequencing was CXCR5- memory CD4+ T cells sorted from blood, taken 7 days after influenza vaccination. The chain combines TRBV2 with TRBJ1-2; D might be TRBD1 (5 bases). Here the CDR3 reads CASSDRGRGGYTF. CDR3 sequence (DNA): TGTGCCAGCAGTGATCGAGGGAGGGGTGGCTACACCTTC.